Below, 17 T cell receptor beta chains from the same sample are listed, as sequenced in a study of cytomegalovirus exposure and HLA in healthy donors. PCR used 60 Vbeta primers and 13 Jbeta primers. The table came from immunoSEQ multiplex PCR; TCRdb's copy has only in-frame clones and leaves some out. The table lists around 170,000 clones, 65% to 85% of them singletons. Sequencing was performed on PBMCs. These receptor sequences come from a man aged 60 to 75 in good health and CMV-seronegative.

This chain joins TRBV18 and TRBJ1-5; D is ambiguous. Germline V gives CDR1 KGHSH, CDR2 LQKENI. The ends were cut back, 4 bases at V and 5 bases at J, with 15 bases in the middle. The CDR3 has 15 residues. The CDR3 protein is CASSQEINFDQPQHF. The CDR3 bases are TGTGCCAGCTCACAGGAGATAAATTTTGATCAGCCCCAGCATTTT.

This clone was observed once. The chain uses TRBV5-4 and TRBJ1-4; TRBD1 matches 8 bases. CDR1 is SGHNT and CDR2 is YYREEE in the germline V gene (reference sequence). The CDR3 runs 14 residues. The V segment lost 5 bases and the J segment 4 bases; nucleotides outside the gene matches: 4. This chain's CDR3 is CASRWGQVNEKLFF. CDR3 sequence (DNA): TGTGCCAGCAGGTGGGGACAGGTTAATGAAAAACTGTTTTTT.

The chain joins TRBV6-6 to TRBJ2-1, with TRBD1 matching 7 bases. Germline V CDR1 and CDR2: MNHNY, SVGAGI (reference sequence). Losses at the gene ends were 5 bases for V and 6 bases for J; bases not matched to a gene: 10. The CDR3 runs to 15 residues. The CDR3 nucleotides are TGTGCCAGCAGTCAGACAGGGTTAATGGGCAATGAGCAGTTCTTC. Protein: CASSQTGLMGNEQFF.

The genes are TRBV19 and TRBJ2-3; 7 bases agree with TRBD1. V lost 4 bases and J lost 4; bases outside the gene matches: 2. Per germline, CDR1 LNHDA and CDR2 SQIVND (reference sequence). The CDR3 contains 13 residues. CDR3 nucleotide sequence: TGTGCCAGTAGTAGACAGGGAGCAGATACGCAGTATTTT. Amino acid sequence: CASSRQGADTQYF. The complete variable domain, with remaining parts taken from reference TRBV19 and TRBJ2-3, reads DGGITQSPKYLFRKEGQNVTLSCEQNLNHDAMYWYRQDPGQGLRLIYYSQIVNDFQKGDIAEGYSVSREKKESFPLTVTSAQKNPTAFYLCASSRQGADTQYFGPGTRLTVL.

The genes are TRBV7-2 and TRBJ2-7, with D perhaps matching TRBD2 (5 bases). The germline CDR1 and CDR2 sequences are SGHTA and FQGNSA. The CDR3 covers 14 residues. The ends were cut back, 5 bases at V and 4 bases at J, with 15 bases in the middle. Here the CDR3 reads CASSAGRNTYEQYF. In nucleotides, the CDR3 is TGTGCCAGCAGCGCGGGCCGCAATACTTACGAGCAGTACTTC. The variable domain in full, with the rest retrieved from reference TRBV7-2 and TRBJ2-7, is GAGVSQSPSNKVTEKGKDVELRCDPISGHTALYWYRQSLGQGLEFLIYFQGNSAPDKSGLPSDRFSAERTGGSVSTLTIQRTQQEDSAVYLCASSAGRNTYEQYFGPGTRLTVT.

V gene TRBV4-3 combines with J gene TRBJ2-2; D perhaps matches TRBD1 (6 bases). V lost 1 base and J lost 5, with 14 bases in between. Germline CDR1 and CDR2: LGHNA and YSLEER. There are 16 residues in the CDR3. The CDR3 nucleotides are TGCGCCAGCAGCCAAGGGCAGGGGAGTCGGACCGGGGAGCTGTTTTTT. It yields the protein CASSQGQGSRTGELFF.

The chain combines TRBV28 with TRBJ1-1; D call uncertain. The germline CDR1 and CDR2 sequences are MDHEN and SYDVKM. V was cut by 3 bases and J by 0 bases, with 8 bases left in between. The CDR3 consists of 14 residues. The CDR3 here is CASSLGRMNTEAFF. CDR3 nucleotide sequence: TGTGCCAGCAGTTTGGGCAGAATGAACACTGAAGCTTTCTTT.

Here the CDR3 reads CASSLVTSGGTEQFF. The CDR3 DNA is TGTGCCAGCAGCTTAGTCACTAGCGGCGGGACTGAGCAGTTCTTC. The V call is TRBV11-3, the J call TRBJ2-1; 8 nucleotides line up with TRBD2. In germline, CDR1 is SGHNT, CDR2 YENEEA. J gave up 9 bases and V 1 base, and 8 bases lay outside the gene matches. This CDR3 comprises 15 residues.

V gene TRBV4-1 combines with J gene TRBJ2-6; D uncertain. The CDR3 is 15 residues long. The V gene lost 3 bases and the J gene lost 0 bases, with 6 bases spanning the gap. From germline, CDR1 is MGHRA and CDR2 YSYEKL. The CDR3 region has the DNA TGCGCCAGCAGCCAGACATCCTCTGGGGCCAACGTCCTGACTTTC. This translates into CASSQTSSGANVLTF.

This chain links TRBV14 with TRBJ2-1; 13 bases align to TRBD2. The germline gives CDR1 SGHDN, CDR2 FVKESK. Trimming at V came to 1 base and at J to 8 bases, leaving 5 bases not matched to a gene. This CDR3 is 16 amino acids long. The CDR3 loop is CASSQAGLAGVHEQFF. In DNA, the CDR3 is TGTGCCAGCAGCCAAGCCGGACTAGCGGGAGTACATGAGCAGTTCTTC.

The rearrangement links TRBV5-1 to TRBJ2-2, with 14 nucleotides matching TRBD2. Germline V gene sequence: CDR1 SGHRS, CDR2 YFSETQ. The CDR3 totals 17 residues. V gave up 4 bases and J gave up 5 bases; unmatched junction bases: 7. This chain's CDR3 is CASSPGLAGVRTGELFF. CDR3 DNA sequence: TGCGCCAGCAGCCCGGGACTAGCGGGAGTCAGGACCGGGGAGCTGTTTTTT.

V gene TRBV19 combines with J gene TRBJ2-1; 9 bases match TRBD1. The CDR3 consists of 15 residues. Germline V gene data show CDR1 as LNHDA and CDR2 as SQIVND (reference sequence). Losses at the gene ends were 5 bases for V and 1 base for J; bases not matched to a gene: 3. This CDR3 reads CASSGGQGSYNEQFF. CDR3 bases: TGTGCCAGTAGTGGGGGACAGGGATCCTACAATGAGCAGTTCTTC.

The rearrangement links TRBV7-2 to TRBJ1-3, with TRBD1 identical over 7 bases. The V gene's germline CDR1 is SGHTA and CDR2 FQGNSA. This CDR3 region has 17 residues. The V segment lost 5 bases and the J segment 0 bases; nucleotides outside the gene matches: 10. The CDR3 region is CASSPRTGPSSGNTIYF. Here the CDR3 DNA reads TGTGCCAGCAGCCCCCGGACAGGCCCGTCCTCTGGAAACACCATATATTTT. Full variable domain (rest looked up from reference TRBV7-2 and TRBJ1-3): GAGVSQSPSNKVTEKGKDVELRCDPISGHTALYWYRQSLGQGLEFLIYFQGNSAPDKSGLPSDRFSAERTGGSVSTLTIQRTQQEDSAVYLCASSPRTGPSSGNTIYFGEGSWLTVV.

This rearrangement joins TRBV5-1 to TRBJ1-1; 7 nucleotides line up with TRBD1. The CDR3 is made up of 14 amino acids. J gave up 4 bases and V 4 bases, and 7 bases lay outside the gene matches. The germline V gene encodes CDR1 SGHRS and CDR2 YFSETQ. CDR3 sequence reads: CASSVGQVSTEAFF. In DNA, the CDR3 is TGCGCCAGCAGCGTCGGACAGGTCAGCACTGAAGCTTTCTTT.

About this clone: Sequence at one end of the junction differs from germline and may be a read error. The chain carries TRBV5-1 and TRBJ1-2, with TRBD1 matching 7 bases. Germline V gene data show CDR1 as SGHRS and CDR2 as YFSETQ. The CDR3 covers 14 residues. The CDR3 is CASSLTGQSYGYPF. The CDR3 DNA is TGCGCCAGCAGCCTTACGGGACAGAGTTATGGCTACCCCTTC.

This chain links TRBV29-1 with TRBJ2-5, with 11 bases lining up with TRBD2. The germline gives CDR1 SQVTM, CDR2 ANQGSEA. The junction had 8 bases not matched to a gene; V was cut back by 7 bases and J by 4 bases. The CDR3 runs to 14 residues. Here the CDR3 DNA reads TGCAGCGCAGGGACTAGCGGAGGAGGAGAGACCCAGTACTTC. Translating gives CSAGTSGGGETQYF.

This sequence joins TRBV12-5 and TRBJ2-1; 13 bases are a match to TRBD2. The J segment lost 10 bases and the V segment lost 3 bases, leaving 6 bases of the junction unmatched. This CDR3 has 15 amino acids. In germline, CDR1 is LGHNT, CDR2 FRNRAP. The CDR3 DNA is TGTGCTAGTGGTTTACTAGCGGGGGGGCCGGGGGAGCAGTTCTTC. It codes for CASGLLAGGPGEQFF.